This TCR beta chain originates from a study of OX40 agonist ivuxolimab in advanced cancers. Study in general: Among those enrolled, mean age was 60 years (range 23 to 79) and about 82% were male. Points from the study as a whole: Partial responders dosed at 0.1-3.0 mg/kg displayed clonal expansion ranking among the lowest.

The table came from immunoSEQ multiplex PCR; TCRdb's copy has only in-frame clones and leaves some out. Of around 110,000 clones detected, less than 95% appear once; the ten largest clones hold 0.48%. It was autoimmune disease history or systemic immunosuppression that excluded patients. As regards this clone: Its antigen is still unknown.

CDR3 length equals 13 residues. Trimming took 6 bases from V and 5 from J; bases not matched to a gene: 6. The germline CDR1 and CDR2 sequences are LNHDA and SQIVND (reference sequence). The source of this sequence is an adult with an advanced solid tumor such as melanoma, head and neck, liver or kidney cancer. The rearrangement joins TRBV19 to TRBJ2-5; 7 positions agree with TRBD1. This specimen consisted of CD4+ or CD8+ T cells sorted from blood, obtained in a trial of the OX40 agonist ivuxolimab. Here the CDR3 DNA reads TGTGCCAGTAGCCTAGGGGGCGCCGAGACCCAGTACTTC. This sequence encodes CASSLGGAETQYF.